This TCR beta chain originates from a study of T cells in localized non-small cell lung cancer. General study results and limits: A single tumor region was sequenced, leaving heterogeneity possible. Overall survival was longer when the density of T cells in the blood was higher. A median around 57 of the top 100 tumor clones appeared in adjacent lung. It was uninvolved adjacent lung that showed the highest T cell clonality, exceeding tumor.

By proportion, this clone is large (0.1 to 1%). The antigen is unknown. Assay: immunoSEQ multiplex PCR; the TCRdb copy retains only in-frame clones and omits some. Among 2,500 to 3,500 clones, 29% were seen once, and the ten largest hold roughly 12%. This receptor was obtained from a woman aged 40-69 years with stage III lung adenocarcinoma. The sequences come from lung tumor tissue, collected before any cancer treatment.

The CDR3 protein is CASTENWDTQYF. Here the CDR3 DNA reads TGTGCCAGTACCGAAAATTGGGATACGCAGTATTTT. The V and J genes are TRBV19 and TRBJ2-3; D unclear. Germline assignment: CDR1 LNHDA and CDR2 SQIVND (reference sequence). V was cut by 7 bases and J by 6 bases, with 11 bases left in between. CDR3 size: 12 residues.